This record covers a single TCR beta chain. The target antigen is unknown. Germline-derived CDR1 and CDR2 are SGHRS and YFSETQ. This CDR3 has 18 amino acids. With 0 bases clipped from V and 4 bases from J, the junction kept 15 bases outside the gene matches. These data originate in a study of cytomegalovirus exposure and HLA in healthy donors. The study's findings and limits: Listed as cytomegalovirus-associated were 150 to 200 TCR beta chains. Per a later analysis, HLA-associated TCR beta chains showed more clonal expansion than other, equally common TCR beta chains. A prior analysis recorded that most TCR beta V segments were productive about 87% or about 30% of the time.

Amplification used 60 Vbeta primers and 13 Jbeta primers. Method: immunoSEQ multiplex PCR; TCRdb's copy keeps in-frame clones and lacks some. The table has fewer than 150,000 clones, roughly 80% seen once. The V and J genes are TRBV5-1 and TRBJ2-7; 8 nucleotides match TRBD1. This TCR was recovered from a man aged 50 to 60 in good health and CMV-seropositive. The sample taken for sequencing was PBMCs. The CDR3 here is CASSLAAQGAGVGYEQYF. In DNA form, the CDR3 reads TGCGCCAGCAGCTTGGCCGCGCAGGGGGCAGGGGTGGGGTACGAGCAGTACTTC.